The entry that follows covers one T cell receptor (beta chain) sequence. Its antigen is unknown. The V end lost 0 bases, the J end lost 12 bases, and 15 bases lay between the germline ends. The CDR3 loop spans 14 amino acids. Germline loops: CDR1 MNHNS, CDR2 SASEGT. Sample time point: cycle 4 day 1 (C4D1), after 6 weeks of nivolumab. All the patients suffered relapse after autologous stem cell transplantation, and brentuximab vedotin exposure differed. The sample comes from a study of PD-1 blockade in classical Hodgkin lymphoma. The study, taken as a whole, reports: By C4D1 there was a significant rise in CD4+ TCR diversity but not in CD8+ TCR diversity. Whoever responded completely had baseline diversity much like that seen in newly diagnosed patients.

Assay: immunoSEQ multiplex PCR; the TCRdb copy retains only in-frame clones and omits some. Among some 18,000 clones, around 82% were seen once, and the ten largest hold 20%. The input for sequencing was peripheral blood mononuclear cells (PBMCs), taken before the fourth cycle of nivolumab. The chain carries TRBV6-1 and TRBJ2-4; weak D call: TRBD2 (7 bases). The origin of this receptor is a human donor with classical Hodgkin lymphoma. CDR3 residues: CASSEAGGEDSQYF. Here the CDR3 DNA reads TGTGCCAGCAGTGAAGCTGGGGGGGAGGACAGTCAGTACTTC.